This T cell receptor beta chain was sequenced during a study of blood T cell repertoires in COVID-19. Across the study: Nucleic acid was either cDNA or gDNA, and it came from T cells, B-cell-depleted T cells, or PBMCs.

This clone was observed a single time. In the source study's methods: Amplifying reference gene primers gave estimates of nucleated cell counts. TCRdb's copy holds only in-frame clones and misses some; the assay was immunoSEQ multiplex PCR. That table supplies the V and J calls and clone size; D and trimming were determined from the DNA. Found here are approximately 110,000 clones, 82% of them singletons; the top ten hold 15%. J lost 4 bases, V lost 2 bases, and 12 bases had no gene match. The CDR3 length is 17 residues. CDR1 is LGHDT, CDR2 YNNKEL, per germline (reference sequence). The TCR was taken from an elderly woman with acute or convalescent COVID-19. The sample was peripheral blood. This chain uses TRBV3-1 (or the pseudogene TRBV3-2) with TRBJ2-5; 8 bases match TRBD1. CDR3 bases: TGTGCCAGCAGCCAAAATTATGGACAGGGCGGTGGAGAGACCCAGTACTTC. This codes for CASSQNYGQGGGETQYF.